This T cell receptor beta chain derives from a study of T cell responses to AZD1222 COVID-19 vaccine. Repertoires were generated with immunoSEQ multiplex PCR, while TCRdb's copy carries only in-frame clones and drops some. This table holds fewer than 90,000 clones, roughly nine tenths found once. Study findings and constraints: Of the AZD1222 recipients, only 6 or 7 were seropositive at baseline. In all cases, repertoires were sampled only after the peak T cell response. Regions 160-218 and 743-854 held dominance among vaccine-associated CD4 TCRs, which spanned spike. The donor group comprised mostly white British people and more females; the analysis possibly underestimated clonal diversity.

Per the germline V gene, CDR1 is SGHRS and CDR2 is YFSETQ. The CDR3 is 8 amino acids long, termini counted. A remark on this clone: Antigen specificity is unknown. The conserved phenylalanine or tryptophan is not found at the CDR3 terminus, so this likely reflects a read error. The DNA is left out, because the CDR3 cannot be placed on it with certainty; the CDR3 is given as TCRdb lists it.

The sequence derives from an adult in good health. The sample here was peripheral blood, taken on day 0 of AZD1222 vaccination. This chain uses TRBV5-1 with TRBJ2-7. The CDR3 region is CASSLVPD.